These 24 T cell receptor beta chains came from one sample sequenced in a study of T cell repertoires in cytomegalovirus infection. TCRdb ran MiXCR on the reads and lists one entry per CDR3 protein. In the table there are 450,000 to 650,000 distinct CDR3 sequences, about 26% of which are singletons. The sample was PBMCs. Receptor source: a human donor in good health (CMV status not recorded). Some clones in this sample may be carry-over from other donors' samples.

This rearrangement joins TRBV28 to TRBJ1-4, with 7 bases lining up with TRBD1. Germline CDR1 reads MDHEN; CDR2 reads SYDVKM. The junction had 7 bases not matched to a gene; V was cut back by 5 bases and J by 7 bases. CDR3 length: 14 amino acids. This CDR3 is CASSVTGSLEKLFF. The CDR3 region has the DNA TGTGCCAGCAGTGTGACAGGGTCCCTTGAAAAACTGTTTTTT. Looking up the rest from reference TRBV28 and TRBJ1-4 gives the full variable domain: DVKVTQSSRYLVKRTGEKVFLECVQDMDHENMFWYRQDPGLGLRLIYFSYDVKMKEKGDIPEGYSVSREKKERFSLILESASTNQTSMYLCASSVTGSLEKLFFGSGTQLSVL.

The rearrangement links TRBV4-3 to TRBJ1-4, with D perhaps TRBD1 (6 bases). Trimming left V 3 bases short and J 6 bases short, with 14 bases between. Germline V lookup: CDR1 LGHNA, CDR2 YSLEER. The CDR3 spans 15 residues. CDR3 amino acids: CASSQWGQGHEKLFF. CDR3 bases: TGCGCCAGCAGCCAGTGGGGGCAGGGACATGAAAAACTGTTTTTT.

This clonotype occurred a few times. The chain uses TRBV7-9 and TRBJ2-3; 12 bases map to TRBD2. The CDR3 spans 14 residues. CDR1 and CDR2 (germline): SEHNR, FQNEAQ (reference sequence). J gave up 7 bases and V 4 bases, and 3 bases lay outside the gene matches. CDR3 loop: CASSSTSGSNTQYF. CDR3 nucleotide sequence: TGTGCCAGCAGCTCGACTAGCGGGAGTAATACGCAGTATTTT. Filled out from reference TRBV7-9 and TRBJ2-3, the complete variable domain reads DTGVSQNPRHKITKRGQNVTFRCDPISEHNRLYWYRQTLGQGPEFLTYFQNEAQLEKSRLLSDRFSAERPKGSFSTLEIQRTEQGDSAMYLCASSSTSGSNTQYFGPGTRLTVL.

This clonotype was seen a few times. This sequence joins TRBV28 and TRBJ1-5; TRBD1 matches at 7 bases. Germline V lookup: CDR1 MDHEN, CDR2 SYDVKM. This CDR3 has 16 residues. The V gene end was trimmed by 5 bases and the J gene end by 1 base; junction bases not matched to a gene: 8. The chain's CDR3 is CASSRQGHSSNQPQHF. As DNA, the CDR3 is TGTGCCAGCAGTAGACAGGGCCATTCCAGCAATCAGCCCCAGCATTTT.

This clonotype was recorded a few times. The gene calls are TRBV24-1 and TRBJ2-1, with D perhaps TRBD2 (6 bases). This CDR3 has 16 amino acids. Germline CDR1 reads KGHDR; CDR2 reads SFDVKD. Trimming stripped 4 bases from V and 6 bases from J, with 18 bases between. The CDR3 DNA follows: TGTGCCACCAGTGACCCTTTAGCGGAGACGGCCAATGAGCAGTTCTTC. Its protein product is CATSDPLAETANEQFF.

The chain combines TRBV24-1 with TRBJ1-5; a possible D gene is TRBD1 (6 bases). The CDR3 covers 16 residues. V lost 7 bases, J lost 3 bases, and 18 bases lay in between. Germline V CDR1 and CDR2: KGHDR, SFDVKD. CDR3 amino acids: CATSVGTLGLNQPQHF. The DNA for the CDR3 is TGTGCCACCAGCGTTGGGACACTGGGGCTCAATCAGCCCCAGCATTTT.

CDR3: CSALPSGNQETQYF. The CDR3 DNA reads as TGCAGTGCTCTACCTAGCGGGAATCAAGAGACCCAGTACTTC. The chain uses TRBV20-1 and TRBJ2-5, with 9 nucleotides matching TRBD2. The CDR3 consists of 14 residues. V shed 5 bases and J 2 bases; nucleotides not matched to a gene: 6. Germline loops: CDR1 DFQATT, CDR2 SNEGSKA (reference sequence).

In its sample, this clonotype was seen many times. This sequence joins TRBV7-2 and TRBJ1-3; D remains ambiguous. The ends were cut back, 1 base at V and 4 bases at J, with 11 bases in the middle. The CDR3 loop spans 15 amino acids. Germline CDR1 and CDR2: SGHTA and FQGNSA. DNA for the CDR3: TGTGCCAGCAGCTTAGTGATGGTGTCGGGAAACACCATATATTTT. Its protein product is CASSLVMVSGNTIYF.

This chain's CDR3 is CASSVGSGDQETQYF. As DNA, the CDR3 is TGTGCCAGCAGCGTCGGTAGCGGGGACCAAGAGACCCAGTACTTC. The rearrangement links TRBV11-3 to TRBJ2-5, with 8 bases aligning to TRBD2. V shed 5 bases, J shed 0 bases, and the junction held 5 bases outside the gene matches. The CDR3 is 15 residues long. Germline V gene lookup returns CDR1 SGHNT and CDR2 YENEEA. Full variable domain (remainder filled in from reference TRBV11-3 and TRBJ2-5): EAGVVQSPRYKIIEKKQPVAFWCNPISGHNTLYWYLQNLGQGPELLIRYENEEAVDDSQLPKDRFSAERLKGVDSTLKIQPAELGDSAVYLCASSVGSGDQETQYFGPGTRLLVL.

The rearrangement joins TRBV7-6 to TRBJ2-2; D unresolved. Germline V gives CDR1 SGHVS, CDR2 FNYEAQ. V lost 5 bases and J 9 bases, leaving 22 bases between the germline ends. The CDR3 runs to 16 residues. The CDR3 loop is CASSPRSAGSQRELFF. CDR3 DNA: TGTGCCAGCAGCCCCAGGTCGGCCGGCTCCCAAAGGGAGCTGTTTTTT.

The chain combines TRBV25-1 with TRBJ1-2; maybe TRBD1 (5 bases). This CDR3 is built from 15 residues. Germline lookup yields CDR1 MGHDK and CDR2 SYGVNS. Between the trimmed V and J ends, which lost 4 bases and 4 bases, there was a span of 16 bases. This chain's CDR3 is CASSVPGDMGYGYTF. CDR3 in DNA: TGTGCCAGCAGTGTCCCGGGGGATATGGGCTATGGCTACACCTTC.

The chain has TRBV7-2 and TRBJ1-3; perhaps TRBD1 as D (6 bases). CDR3 length: 16 residues. Germline CDR1 is SGHTA and CDR2 is FQGNSA. The ends were cut back, 8 bases at V and 3 bases at J, with 20 bases in the middle. The CDR3 DNA reads as TGTGCCAGCTCTCACGGAATCCGGGGGCTTGGAAACACCATATATTTT. It yields the protein CASSHGIRGLGNTIYF. Looking up the rest from reference TRBV7-2 and TRBJ1-3 gives the full variable domain: GAGVSQSPSNKVTEKGKDVELRCDPISGHTALYWYRQSLGQGLEFLIYFQGNSAPDKSGLPSDRFSAERTGGSVSTLTIQRTQQEDSAVYLCASSHGIRGLGNTIYFGEGSWLTVV.

There are a few counts of this clonotype. The CDR3 spells CASSFLQGGDQPQHF. The CDR3, as DNA: TGTGCCAGCAGTTTCCTACAGGGAGGGGATCAGCCCCAGCATTTT. The chain recombines TRBV6-2 or TRBV6-3 with TRBJ1-5, with D tentatively TRBD1 (6 bases). The CDR3 spans 15 residues. V shed 4 bases and J shed 5 bases, with 15 bases lying between them. Germline V gene data show CDR1 as MNHEY and CDR2 as SVGEGT.

This clonotype was counted a few times. CDR3 bases: TGTGCCAGCAGAGCTAGCGAATCCTACAATGAGCAGTTCTTC. This encodes CASRASESYNEQFF. The chain employs TRBV6-2 or TRBV6-3 and TRBJ2-1, with D tentatively TRBD2 (6 bases). This CDR3 has 14 amino acids. The germline V gene has CDR1 MNHEY and CDR2 SVGEGT. V shed 6 bases and J shed 1 base, with 10 bases lying between them.

The chain links TRBV5-6 to TRBJ1-3, with D possibly matching TRBD1 (5 bases). The length of the CDR3 is 16 residues. V lost 4 bases, J lost 0 bases, and 14 bases lay in between. The V gene's germline CDR1 is SGHDT and CDR2 YYEEEE. In nucleotides, the CDR3 is TGTGCCAGCAGCGAAATGACAGCCGGCTCTGGAAACACCATATATTTT. It codes for CASSEMTAGSGNTIYF.

In nucleotides, the CDR3 is TGCGCCACCGGGACTAGCAGCTCCTACGAGCAGTACGTC. This translates into CATGTSSSYEQYV. The chain recombines TRBV23-1 with TRBJ2-7; 9 nucleotides agree with TRBD2. TRBV23-1 is an ORF, with its function uncertain. This CDR3 has 13 residues. Trimming cost V 10 bases and J 0 bases; bases outside gene matches: 4.

This clonotype was counted only a few times. The rearrangement links TRBV19 to TRBJ2-1; D is ambiguous. This CDR3 comprises 16 residues. Germline V gene sequence: CDR1 LNHDA, CDR2 SQIVND (reference sequence). Trimming removed 1 base from V and 0 bases from J, with 10 bases in between. This CDR3 reads CASSIVPASSYNEQFF. The CDR3 DNA sequence: TGTGCCAGTAGTATAGTACCGGCCAGCTCCTACAATGAGCAGTTCTTC.

The chain combines TRBV6-2 or TRBV6-3 with TRBJ2-5; 9 bases map to TRBD2. Germline V CDR1 and CDR2: MNHEY, SVGEGT. V shed 6 bases, J shed 5 bases, and the junction held 19 bases outside the gene matches. The CDR3 has 18 amino acids. CDR3 residues: CASRPVRGTPSGGETQYF. The CDR3, as DNA: TGTGCCAGCAGGCCGGTACGGGGTACACCCAGCGGGGGGGAGACCCAGTACTTC.

This clonotype was seen ten or more times. This chain links TRBV7-2 with TRBJ2-1, with D perhaps matching TRBD2 (5 bases). Trimming took off 2 bases at V and 0 bases at J, with 14 bases between the two ends. CDR1 and CDR2 (germline): SGHTA, FQGNSA. The CDR3 runs 17 residues. The CDR3 coding sequence is TGTGCCAGCAGCTTAAACCCCCCGGGATCCTCCTACAATGAGCAGTTCTTC. Its translation is CASSLNPPGSSYNEQFF.

This clonotype was seen a few times. This rearrangement joins TRBV7-9 to TRBJ2-7, with 9 positions matching TRBD1. Germline CDR1 reads SEHNR; CDR2 reads FQNEAQ (reference sequence). This CDR3 spans 16 amino acids. V lost 4 bases, J lost 4 bases, and 11 bases stayed unmatched. CDR3 protein: CASSSSTGGPAYEQYF. In DNA, the CDR3 is TGTGCCAGCAGCTCGTCGACAGGGGGACCGGCATACGAGCAGTACTTC.

Ten or more counts support this clonotype. V usage is TRBV7-2 and J usage is TRBJ2-1; D could derive from TRBD1 or TRBD2 (5 bases each). Germline V CDR1 and CDR2: SGHTA, FQGNSA. The CDR3 spans 15 residues. V dropped 2 bases and J dropped 4 bases, with 12 bases sitting between them. CDR3 DNA sequence: TGTGCCAGCAGCTTAAGGGACGTAGATTACAATGAGCAGTTCTTC. Its translation: CASSLRDVDYNEQFF.

This chain links TRBV13 with TRBJ2-2; 8 nucleotides agree with TRBD2. Per germline, CDR1 PRHDT and CDR2 FYEKMQ (reference sequence). CDR3 length: 16 amino acids. V gave up 5 bases and J gave up 0 bases; unmatched junction bases: 5. CDR3 nucleotides: TGTGCCAGCAGCACTTGGACTAGCCCGAACACCGGGGAGCTGTTTTTT. Protein sequence: CASSTWTSPNTGELFF.

This clonotype was seen at least ten times. The rearrangement uses TRBV12-3 or TRBV12-4 and TRBJ2-2; D perhaps matches TRBD2 (5 bases). The CDR3 covers 15 residues. V was shortened by 10 bases and J by 0 bases, with 15 bases between the two germline ends. As DNA, the CDR3 is TGTGCCACCGGGTGGGGAGTAGCGAACACCGGGGAGCTGTTTTTT. This sequence encodes CATGWGVANTGELFF.

This clonotype showed up just a few times. The chain carries TRBV6-6 and TRBJ1-5; D gene ambiguous. Trimming took 0 bases from V and 3 from J, leaving 6 bases between them. The CDR3 has 14 amino acids. Germline CDR1 MNHNY, CDR2 SVGAGI (reference sequence). The chain's CDR3 is CASSYSSLNQPQHF. In nucleotides, the CDR3 is TGTGCCAGCAGTTACTCTTCTCTCAATCAGCCCCAGCATTTT.